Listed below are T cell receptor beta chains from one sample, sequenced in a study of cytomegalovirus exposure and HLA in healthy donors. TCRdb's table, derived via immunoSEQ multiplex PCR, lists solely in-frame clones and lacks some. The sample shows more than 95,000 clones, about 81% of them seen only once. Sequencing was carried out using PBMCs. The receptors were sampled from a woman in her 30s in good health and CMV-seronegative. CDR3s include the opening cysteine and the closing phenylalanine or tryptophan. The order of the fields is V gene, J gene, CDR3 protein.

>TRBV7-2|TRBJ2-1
CASSHTGREQFF
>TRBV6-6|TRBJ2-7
CATRLAGVNEQYF
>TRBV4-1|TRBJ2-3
CASSRRNTMTSGGPTDTQYF
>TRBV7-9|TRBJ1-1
CASSLANLIFGQGNTEAFF
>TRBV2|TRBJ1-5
CASSGTGGYQPQHF
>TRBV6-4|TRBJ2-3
CASSDSSGGATDTQYF
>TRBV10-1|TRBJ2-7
CASSTGLAAEQYF
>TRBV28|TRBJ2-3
CASSLFTSGSTDTQYF
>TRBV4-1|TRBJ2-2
CASSQPPGAGAGELFF
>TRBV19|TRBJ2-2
CASSILNTGELFF
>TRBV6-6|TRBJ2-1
CASSSGLAGGREQFF
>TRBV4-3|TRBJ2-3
CASSQDSASGALTDTQYF
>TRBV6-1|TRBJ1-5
CASSEAFGSRQPQHF
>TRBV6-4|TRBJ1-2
CASSPGTGGWSGGYTF
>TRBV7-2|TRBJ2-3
CASSLMGGDQGGTQYF
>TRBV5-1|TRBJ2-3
CASSFIRAGGRMSTDTQYF
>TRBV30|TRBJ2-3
CAWTEGGGDTQYF
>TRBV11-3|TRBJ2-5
CASSPWSPGGAETQYF
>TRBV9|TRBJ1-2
CASSAIRGQASRGYTF
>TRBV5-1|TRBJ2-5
CASSLEYLAGAEGETQYF
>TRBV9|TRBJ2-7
CASSVTSAETYEQYF
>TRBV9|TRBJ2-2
CASRRDSNTGELFF
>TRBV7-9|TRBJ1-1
CSPRRLNTEAFF
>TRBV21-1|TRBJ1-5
CASSKSEGRINQPQHF
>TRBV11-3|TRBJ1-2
CASSSIGQGYYGYTF
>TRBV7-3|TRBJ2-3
CASSQGQGPGTQYF
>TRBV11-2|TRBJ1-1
CASSLTGNTEAFF
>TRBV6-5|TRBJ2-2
CASRQGTGELFF
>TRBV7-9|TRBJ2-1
CASSLSGRADEQFF
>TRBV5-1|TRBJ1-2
CASSSEQGARAYGYTF
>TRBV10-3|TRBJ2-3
CAISAGNGGAEDTQYF
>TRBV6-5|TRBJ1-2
CASSYSGAGSGGYTF
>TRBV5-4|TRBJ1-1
CASSFPYQNTEAFF
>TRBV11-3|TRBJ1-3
CASSPTGNTIYF
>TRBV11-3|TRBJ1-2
CALRGTGENYGYTF
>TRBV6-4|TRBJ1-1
CASNPTANTEAFF
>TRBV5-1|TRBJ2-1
CASSLVDEQFF
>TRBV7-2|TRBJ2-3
CASSLYPDTQYF
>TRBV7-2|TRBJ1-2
CASSSRGQMASYGYTF
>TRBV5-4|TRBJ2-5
CASSLATSGTETQYF
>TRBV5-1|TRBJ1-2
CASNLGDSNYGYTF